This entry describes one T cell receptor beta chain. Produced via immunoSEQ multiplex PCR; TCRdb's table is partial and in-frame only. Here the sample spans approximately 160,000 clones, under 90% being singletons. The sample belongs to a study of blood T cell repertoires in COVID-19. Deletions cut 6 bases from V and 0 bases from J, with 11 bases between. CDR1 is MNHNY, CDR2 SVGAGI, per germline (reference sequence). The CDR3 runs 14 residues. The cohort comprised adults aged roughly 18 to 100 years residing in under 30 US areas. Donors were grouped by their self-reported clinical history. Sequences were obtained from PBMCs or T cells enriched from blood (not recorded which). The sequence derives from a man aged 50 to 59 who had recovered from COVID-19. The V gene is TRBV6-6, the J gene TRBJ1-2, with unresolved D. The CDR3 DNA reads TGTGCCAGCAGGCGCCTCGGGGCTAACTATGGCTACACCTTC. Its translation: CASRRLGANYGYTF.